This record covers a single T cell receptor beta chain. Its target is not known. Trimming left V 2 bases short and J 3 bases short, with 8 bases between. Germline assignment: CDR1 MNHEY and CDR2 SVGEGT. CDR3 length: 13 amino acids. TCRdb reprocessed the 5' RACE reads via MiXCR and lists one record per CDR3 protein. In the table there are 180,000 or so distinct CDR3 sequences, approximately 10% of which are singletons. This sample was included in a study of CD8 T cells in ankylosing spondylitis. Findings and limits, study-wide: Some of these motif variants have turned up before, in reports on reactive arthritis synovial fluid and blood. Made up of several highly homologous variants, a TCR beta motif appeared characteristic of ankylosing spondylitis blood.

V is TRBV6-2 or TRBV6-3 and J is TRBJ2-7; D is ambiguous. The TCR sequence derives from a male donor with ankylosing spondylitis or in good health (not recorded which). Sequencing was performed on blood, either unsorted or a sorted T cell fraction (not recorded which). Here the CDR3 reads CASSYVQYYEQYF. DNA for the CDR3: TGTGCCAGCAGTTACGTACAGTACTACGAGCAGTACTTC.